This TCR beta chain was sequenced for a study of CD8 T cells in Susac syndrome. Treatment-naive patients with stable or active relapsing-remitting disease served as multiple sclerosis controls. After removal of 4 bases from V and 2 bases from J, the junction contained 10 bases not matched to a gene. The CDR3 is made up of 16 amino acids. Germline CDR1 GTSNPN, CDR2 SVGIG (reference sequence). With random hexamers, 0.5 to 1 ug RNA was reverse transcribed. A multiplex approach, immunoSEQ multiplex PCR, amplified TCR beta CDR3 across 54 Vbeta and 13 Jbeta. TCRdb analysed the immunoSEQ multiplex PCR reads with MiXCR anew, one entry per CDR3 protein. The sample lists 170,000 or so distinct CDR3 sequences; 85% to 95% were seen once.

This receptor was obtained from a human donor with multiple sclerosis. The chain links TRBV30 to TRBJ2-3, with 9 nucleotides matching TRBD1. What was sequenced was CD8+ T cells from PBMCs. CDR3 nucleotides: TGTGCCTGGAAGGTGCTGGACAGGGGATTCACAGATACGCAGTATTTT. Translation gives CAWKVLDRGFTDTQYF.